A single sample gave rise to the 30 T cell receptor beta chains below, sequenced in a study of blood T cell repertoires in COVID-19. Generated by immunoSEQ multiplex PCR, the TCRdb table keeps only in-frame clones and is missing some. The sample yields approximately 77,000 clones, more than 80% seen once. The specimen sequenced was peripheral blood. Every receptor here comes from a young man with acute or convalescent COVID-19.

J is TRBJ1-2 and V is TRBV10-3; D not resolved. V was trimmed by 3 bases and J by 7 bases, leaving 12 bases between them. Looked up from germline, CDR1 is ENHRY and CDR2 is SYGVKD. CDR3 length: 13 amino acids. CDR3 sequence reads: CAISDGRVTGYTF. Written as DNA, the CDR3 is TGTGCCATCAGTGACGGGAGGGTTACTGGCTACACCTTC.

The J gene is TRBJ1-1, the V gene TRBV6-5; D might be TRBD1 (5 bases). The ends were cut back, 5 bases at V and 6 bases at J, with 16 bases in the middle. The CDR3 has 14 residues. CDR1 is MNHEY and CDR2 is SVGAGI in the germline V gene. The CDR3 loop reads CASSITRVGSEAFF. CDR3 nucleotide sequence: TGTGCCAGCAGTATTACCAGGGTGGGGTCTGAAGCTTTCTTT.

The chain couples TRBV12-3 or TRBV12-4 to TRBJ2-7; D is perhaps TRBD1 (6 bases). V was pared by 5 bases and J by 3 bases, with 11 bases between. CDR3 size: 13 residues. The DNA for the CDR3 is TGTGCCAGCAGTCCCGCCAGGGGCTACGAGCAGTACGTC. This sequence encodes CASSPARGYEQYV.

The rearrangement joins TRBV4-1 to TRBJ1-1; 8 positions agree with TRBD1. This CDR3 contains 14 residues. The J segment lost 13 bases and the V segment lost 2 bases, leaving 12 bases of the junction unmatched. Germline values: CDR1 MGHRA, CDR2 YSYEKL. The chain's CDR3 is CASSQPVVGTGVFF. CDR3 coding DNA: TGCGCCAGCAGCCAACCAGTAGTAGGGACAGGTGTTTTCTTT.

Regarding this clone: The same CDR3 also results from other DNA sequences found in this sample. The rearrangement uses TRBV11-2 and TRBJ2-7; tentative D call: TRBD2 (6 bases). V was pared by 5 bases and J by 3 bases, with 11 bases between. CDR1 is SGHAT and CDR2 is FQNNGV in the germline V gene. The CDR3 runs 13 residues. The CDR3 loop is CASSLRGSYEQYF. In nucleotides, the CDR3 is TGTGCCAGCAGCCTGCGGGGCAGCTACGAGCAGTACTTC.

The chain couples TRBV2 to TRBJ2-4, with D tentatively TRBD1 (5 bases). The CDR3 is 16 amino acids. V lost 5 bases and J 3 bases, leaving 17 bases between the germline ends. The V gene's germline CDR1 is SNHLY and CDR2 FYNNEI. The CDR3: CASSPMTVLGKNIQYF. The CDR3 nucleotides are TGTGCCAGCAGTCCAATGACAGTCCTTGGCAAAAACATTCAGTACTTC.

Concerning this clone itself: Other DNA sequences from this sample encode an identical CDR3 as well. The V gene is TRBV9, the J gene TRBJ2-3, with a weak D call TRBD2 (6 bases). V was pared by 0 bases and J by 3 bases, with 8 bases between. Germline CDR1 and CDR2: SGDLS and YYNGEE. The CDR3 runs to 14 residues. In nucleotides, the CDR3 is TGTGCCAGCAGCGTAGCGGGGGTTACAGATACGCAGTATTTT. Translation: CASSVAGVTDTQYF. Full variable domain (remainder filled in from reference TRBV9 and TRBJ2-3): DSGVTQTPKHLITATGQRVTLRCSPRSGDLSVYWYQQSLDQGLQFLIQYYNGEERAKGNILERFSAQQFPDLHSELNLSSLELGDSALYFCASSVAGVTDTQYFGPGTRLTVL.

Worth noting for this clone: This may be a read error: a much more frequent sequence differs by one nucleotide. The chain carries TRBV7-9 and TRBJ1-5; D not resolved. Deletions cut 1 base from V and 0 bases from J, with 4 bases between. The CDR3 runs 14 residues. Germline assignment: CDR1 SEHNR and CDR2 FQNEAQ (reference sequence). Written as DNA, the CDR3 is TGTGCCAGCAGCTTAGACAGTAGCAATCAGCCCCAGCATTTT. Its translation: CASSLDSSNQPQHF.

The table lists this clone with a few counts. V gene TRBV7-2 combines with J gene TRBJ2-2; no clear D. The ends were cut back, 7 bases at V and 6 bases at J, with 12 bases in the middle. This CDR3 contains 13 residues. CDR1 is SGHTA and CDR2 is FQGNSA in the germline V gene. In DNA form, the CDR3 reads TGTGCCAGCAACGTAGAGGTGGCCGGGGAGCTGTTTTTT. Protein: CASNVEVAGELFF.

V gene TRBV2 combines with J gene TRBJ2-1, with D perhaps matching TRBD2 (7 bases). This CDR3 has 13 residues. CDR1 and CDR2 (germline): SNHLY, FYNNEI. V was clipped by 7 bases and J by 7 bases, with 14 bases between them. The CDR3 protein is CASKGGAVNEQFF. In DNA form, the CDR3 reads TGTGCCAGCAAGGGGGGGGCGGTAAATGAGCAGTTCTTC.

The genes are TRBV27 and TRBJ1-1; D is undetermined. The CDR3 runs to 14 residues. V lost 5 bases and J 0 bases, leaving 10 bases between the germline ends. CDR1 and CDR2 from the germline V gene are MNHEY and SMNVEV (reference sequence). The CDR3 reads CASSKTPLNTEAFF. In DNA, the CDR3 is TGTGCCAGCAGTAAGACTCCATTGAACACTGAAGCTTTCTTT.

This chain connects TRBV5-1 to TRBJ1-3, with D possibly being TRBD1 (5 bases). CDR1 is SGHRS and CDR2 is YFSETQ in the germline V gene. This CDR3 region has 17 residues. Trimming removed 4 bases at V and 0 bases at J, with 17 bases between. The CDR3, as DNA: TGCGCCAGCAGCCTCGGACCCCGGGGGTCCTCTGGAAACACCATATATTTT. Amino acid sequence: CASSLGPRGSSGNTIYF.

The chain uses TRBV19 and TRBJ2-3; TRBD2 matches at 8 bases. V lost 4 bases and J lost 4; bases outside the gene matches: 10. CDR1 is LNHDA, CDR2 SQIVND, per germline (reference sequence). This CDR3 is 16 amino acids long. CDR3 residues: CASSSIQAGAADTQYF. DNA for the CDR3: TGTGCCAGTAGTAGCATACAAGCGGGAGCGGCAGATACGCAGTATTTT.

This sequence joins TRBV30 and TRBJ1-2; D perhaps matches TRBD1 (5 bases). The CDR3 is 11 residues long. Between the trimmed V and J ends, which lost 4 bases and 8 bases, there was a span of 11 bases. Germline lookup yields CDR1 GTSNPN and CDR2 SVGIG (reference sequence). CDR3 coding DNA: TGTGCCTGGAAGGCAGGGCTAGGCTACACCTTC. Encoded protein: CAWKAGLGYTF.

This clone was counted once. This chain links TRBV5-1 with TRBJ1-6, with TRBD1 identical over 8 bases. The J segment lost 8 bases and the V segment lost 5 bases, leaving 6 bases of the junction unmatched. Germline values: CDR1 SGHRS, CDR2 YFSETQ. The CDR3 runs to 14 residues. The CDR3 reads CASRRTTGDSPLHF. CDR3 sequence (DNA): TGCGCCAGCAGACGAACGACAGGGGATTCACCCCTCCACTTT.

DNA of the CDR3: TGTGCCAGCAGTTTTCGGGGGGGAGAGTACAATGAGCAGTTCTTC. This encodes CASSFRGGEYNEQFF. This chain joins TRBV6-5 and TRBJ2-1, with 8 bases matching TRBD2. The CDR3 consists of 15 residues. Per germline, CDR1 MNHEY and CDR2 SVGAGI. The J segment lost 4 bases and the V segment lost 4 bases, leaving 6 bases of the junction unmatched.

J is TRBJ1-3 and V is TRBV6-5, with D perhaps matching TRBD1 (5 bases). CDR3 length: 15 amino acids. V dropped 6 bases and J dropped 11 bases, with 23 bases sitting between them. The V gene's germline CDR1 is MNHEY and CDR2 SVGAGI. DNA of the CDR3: TGTGCCAGCAGCATAACCGGGACCGTTAGCGGGGCCATATATTTT. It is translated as CASSITGTVSGAIYF.

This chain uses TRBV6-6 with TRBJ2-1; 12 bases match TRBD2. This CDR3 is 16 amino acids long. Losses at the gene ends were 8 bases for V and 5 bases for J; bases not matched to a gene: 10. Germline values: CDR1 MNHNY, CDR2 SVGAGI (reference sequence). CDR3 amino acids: CASFPVLAGGHNEQFF. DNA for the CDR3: TGTGCCAGCTTCCCCGTACTAGCGGGGGGACACAATGAGCAGTTCTTC.

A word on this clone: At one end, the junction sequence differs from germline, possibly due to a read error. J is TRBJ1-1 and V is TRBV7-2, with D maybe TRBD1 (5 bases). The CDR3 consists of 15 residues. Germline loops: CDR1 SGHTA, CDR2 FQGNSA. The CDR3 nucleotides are TGTGCCAGCAACTTACAGGATAGGGGAGGCACTGAAGCTTTCTTT. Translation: CASNLQDRGGTEAFF.

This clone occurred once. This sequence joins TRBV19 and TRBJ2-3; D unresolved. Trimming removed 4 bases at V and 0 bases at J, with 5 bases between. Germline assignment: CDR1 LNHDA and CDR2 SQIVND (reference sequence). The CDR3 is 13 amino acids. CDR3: CASSTISTDTQYF. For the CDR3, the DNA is TGTGCCAGTAGTACCATCAGCACAGATACGCAGTATTTT.

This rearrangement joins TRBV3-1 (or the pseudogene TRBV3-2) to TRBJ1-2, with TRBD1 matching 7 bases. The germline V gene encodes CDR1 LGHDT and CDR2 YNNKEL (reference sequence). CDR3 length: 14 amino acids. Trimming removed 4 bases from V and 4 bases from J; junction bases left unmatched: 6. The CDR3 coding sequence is TGTGCCAGCAGCCTTGAGACAGGGAGCTATGGCTACACCTTC. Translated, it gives CASSLETGSYGYTF.

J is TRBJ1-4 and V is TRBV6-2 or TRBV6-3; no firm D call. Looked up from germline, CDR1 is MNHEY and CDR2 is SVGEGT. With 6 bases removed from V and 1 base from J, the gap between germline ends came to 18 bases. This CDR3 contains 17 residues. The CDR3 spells CASSSPASARTNEKLFF. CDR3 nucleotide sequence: TGTGCCAGCAGCTCGCCCGCGTCCGCACGAACTAATGAAAAACTGTTTTTT.

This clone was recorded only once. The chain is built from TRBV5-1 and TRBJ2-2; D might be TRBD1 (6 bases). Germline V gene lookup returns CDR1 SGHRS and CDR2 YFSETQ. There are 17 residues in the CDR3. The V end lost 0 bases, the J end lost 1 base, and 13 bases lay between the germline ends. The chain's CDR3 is CASSLDRAVLNTGELFF. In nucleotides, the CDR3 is TGCGCCAGCAGCTTGGACAGGGCGGTCTTGAACACCGGGGAGCTGTTTTTT.

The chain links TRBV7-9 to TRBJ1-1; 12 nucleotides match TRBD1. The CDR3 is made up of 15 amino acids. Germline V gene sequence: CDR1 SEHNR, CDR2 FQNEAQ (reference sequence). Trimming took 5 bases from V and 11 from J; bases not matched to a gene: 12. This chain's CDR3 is CASSPRGGTGGYAFF. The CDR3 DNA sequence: TGTGCCAGCAGCCCTAGGGGAGGGACAGGGGGCTATGCTTTCTTT.

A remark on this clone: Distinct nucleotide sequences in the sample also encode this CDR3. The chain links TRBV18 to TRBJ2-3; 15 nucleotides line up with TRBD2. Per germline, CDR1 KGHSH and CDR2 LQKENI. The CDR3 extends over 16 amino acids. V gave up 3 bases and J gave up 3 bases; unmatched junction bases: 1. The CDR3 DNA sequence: TGTGCCAGCTCACCCGGGACTAGCGGGAGGACAGATACGCAGTATTTT. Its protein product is CASSPGTSGRTDTQYF.

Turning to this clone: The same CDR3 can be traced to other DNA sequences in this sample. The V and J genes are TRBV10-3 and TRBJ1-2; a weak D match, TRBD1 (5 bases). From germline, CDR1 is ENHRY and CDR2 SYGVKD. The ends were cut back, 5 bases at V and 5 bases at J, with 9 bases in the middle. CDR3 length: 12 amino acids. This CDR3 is CAISTGLYGYTF. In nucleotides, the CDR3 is TGTGCCATCAGTACAGGCCTTTATGGCTACACCTTC.

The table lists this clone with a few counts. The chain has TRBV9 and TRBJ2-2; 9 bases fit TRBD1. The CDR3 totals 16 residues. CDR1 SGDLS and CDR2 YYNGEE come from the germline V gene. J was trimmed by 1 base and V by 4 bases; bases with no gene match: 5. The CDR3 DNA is TGTGCCAGCAGCCTCCGGGACAGGGTGAACACCGGGGAGCTGTTTTTT. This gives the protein CASSLRDRVNTGELFF.

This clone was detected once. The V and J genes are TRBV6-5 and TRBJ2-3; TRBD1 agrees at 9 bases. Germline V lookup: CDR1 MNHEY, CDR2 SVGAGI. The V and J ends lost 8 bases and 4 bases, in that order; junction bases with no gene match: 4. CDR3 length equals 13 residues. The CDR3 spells CASGDRESDTQYF. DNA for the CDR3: TGTGCCAGCGGGGACAGGGAGTCAGATACGCAGTATTTT.

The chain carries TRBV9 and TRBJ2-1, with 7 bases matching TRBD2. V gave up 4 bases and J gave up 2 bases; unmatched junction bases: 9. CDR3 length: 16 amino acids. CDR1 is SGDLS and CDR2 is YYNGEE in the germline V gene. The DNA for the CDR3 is TGTGCCAGCAGCCCCCACGGGGCGGGAGCCTACAATGAGCAGTTCTTC. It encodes CASSPHGAGAYNEQFF.

Here the CDR3 reads CASTRVRTGVSEGYGYTF. The DNA for the CDR3 is TGTGCCAGTACGCGAGTGAGGACAGGGGTTTCGGAAGGGTATGGCTACACCTTC. This rearrangement joins TRBV19 to TRBJ1-2; 9 bases match TRBD1. V was clipped by 7 bases and J by 5 bases; unmatched bases: 20. The length of the CDR3 is 18 residues. From germline, CDR1 is LNHDA and CDR2 SQIVND (reference sequence).